One T cell receptor (beta chain) is described in this entry. Its antigen specificity is not known. Its ends do not fully match the called genes, so a read error is possible. The library relied on 5' RACE. The reads were generated on a NextSeq 500. To correct for sequencing error and PCR bias, the TCR library protocol tagged individual cDNA molecules with unique molecular identifiers. Both TCR alpha and beta chains were sequenced, and tight co-correlation was observed between alpha and beta sequence abundances in each sample. In the source study's methods: Decombinator V4 was used to annotate the V gene, J gene and CDR3 of the TCR sequences. Expanded TCRs were defined as changing significantly between any two time points under a Poisson model with p below 0.0001. Abundances of TCRs were expressed as counts per million after normalisation to the total number of TCRs sequenced in each sample. TRAV1-2 paired with TRAJ12, TRAJ20 or TRAJ33 defined MAIT TCRs, while TRAV10 paired with TRAJ18 defined iNKT TCRs. VDJdb, accessed 1 November 2021, was searched for CMV, EBV and SARS-CoV-2 annotated TCRs, excluding TCRs annotated for multiple antigens. TCRdb reanalyzed the raw reads on its own, using fastp at Q25 for trimming and MiXCR for clone calling, and kept in-frame beta chains. Every entry covers one CDR3 protein and lists the most common genes and DNA from its rows. These V and J calls rely on TCRdb rather than the paper's analysis. Present in this sample are 40,000 to 55,000 distinct CDR3 sequences, roughly an eighth of which were seen just once. The top ten constitute approximately 15% of the sample.

These data belong to a study of early T cells in non-severe SARS-CoV-2 infection (TCRdb year 2021). General notes on the study: Because TCR sequencing relied on bulk RNA taken from unsorted whole blood, pairing of alpha and beta chains was not possible.

Broader findings and caveats from the paper: VDJdb matching was skewed toward anti-spike CD8 responses, so virus-specific expansions were likely underestimated and private and CD4 specificities were missed.

A case-control design nested within a healthcare worker cohort in London, UK, was used, with weekly nasopharyngeal swab PCR tests and blood sampling performed. Healthcare workers were enrolled in the week of the UK lockdown, from 23 to 31 March 2020, and were followed every week for up to roughly 16 weeks. The CDR3 contains 16 residues, cysteine and phenylalanine counted. The only DNA kept is the CDR3, 48 bases in frame from the first base. For CDR1 and CDR2, the germline V gene (reference sequence) lists MNHEY and SMNVEV. Sequencing was performed on whole blood. The TCR comes from an adult who was a healthcare worker with PCR-confirmed SARS-CoV-2 infection or an uninfected control (not recorded which). This sequence uses TRBV27 and TRBJ2-7; the D gene could be TRBD1 or TRBD2, each one agreeing over 6 bases. The CDR3 region has the sequence CAGSYRGDNRPYGQYF. The sequenced DNA is TGTGCCGGCAGTTATCGCGGGGACAACAGGCCCTACGGGCAGTACTTC.